These 10 T cell receptor beta chains share one sample of origin, sequenced in a study of T cell repertoires in cytomegalovirus infection. TCRdb itself ran the reads through MiXCR, one entry per CDR3 protein. The table includes roughly 180,000 distinct CDR3 sequences, roughly 20% detected once. The antigens of these receptors remain unknown. The sample consisted of CD8+ T cells from cultured PBMCs, taken from culture after CMV antigen stimulation. The source is a human donor in good health (CMV status not recorded). Some clones in this sample may be carry-over from other donors' samples.

This clonotype occurred a few times. The rearrangement links TRBV7-2 to TRBJ2-6; D call uncertain. Looked up from germline, CDR1 is SGHTA and CDR2 is FQGNSA. V gave up 5 bases and J gave up 0 bases, with 11 bases separating them. The CDR3 spans 16 residues. This CDR3 reads CASSPGRISGANVLTF. CDR3 nucleotides: TGTGCCAGCAGCCCCGGACGGATCTCTGGGGCCAACGTCCTGACTTTC.

This clonotype was counted many times. V is TRBV12-3 or TRBV12-4 and J is TRBJ1-2; D is perhaps TRBD1 (5 bases). This CDR3 spans 12 amino acids. V was trimmed by 0 bases and J by 8 bases, leaving 7 bases between them. The CDR3 DNA reads as TGTGCCAGCAGTTTAGCAGGGGAGGGCTACACCTTC. Translation gives CASSLAGEGYTF.

Only a few counts were recorded for this clonotype. This rearrangement joins TRBV7-8 to TRBJ1-1, with a weak D call TRBD1 (5 bases). Germline CDR1 is SGHVS and CDR2 is FQNEAQ. Trimming removed 2 bases at V and 2 bases at J, with 15 bases between. This CDR3 has 16 amino acids. CDR3 coding DNA: TGTGCCAGCAGCTTACAGGCTTTCGGGGGAAACACTGAAGCTTTCTTT. Translating gives CASSLQAFGGNTEAFF.

This clonotype has at least ten counts. The chain combines TRBV11-1 with TRBJ2-1; TRBD2 matches 8 bases. CDR1 and CDR2 (germline): SGHAT, FQDESV (reference sequence). Unmatched junction bases numbered 3, after V lost 5 bases and J lost 3 bases. CDR3 length: 14 amino acids. In DNA, the CDR3 is TGTGCCAGCAGCCGTAGCGGGAACTACAATGAGCAGTTCTTC. Translated: CASSRSGNYNEQFF.

This clonotype has ten or more counts. V usage is TRBV6-6 and J usage is TRBJ1-1; D is undetermined. Looked up from germline, CDR1 is MNHNY and CDR2 is SVGAGI (reference sequence). CDR3 size: 14 residues. Trimming took 2 bases from V and 4 from J, leaving 11 bases between them. The CDR3, as DNA: TGTGCCAGCAGTTACGCCCTCGCGTTCACTGAAGCTTTCTTT. Protein product: CASSYALAFTEAFF.

The chain carries TRBV6-2 or TRBV6-3 and TRBJ2-5; the D is unclear. The CDR3 loop spans 15 amino acids. The germline V gene encodes CDR1 MNHEY and CDR2 SVGEGT. V dropped 6 bases and J dropped 2 bases, with 16 bases sitting between them. The CDR3 loop is CASSSVRTWQETQYF. DNA for the CDR3: TGTGCCAGCAGCTCCGTAAGGACGTGGCAAGAGACCCAGTACTTC.

This clonotype turned up a few times. The V call is TRBV7-2, the J call TRBJ2-1; 8 bases agree with TRBD1. This CDR3 is 15 amino acids long. The trim removed 2 bases at V and 7 bases at J, leaving 7 bases unmatched. Germline CDR1 and CDR2: SGHTA and FQGNSA. The CDR3 DNA is TGTGCCAGCAGCTTAAGGACAGGGCTTAAGAATGAGCAGTTCTTC. It specifies CASSLRTGLKNEQFF.

The V and J genes are TRBV2 and TRBJ2-5; 12 bases align to TRBD2. The germline V gene has CDR1 SNHLY and CDR2 FYNNEI. Trimming took 3 bases from V and 1 from J; bases not matched to a gene: 3. There are 16 residues in the CDR3. CDR3 amino acids: CASSDLAGGAQETQYF. The CDR3 DNA follows: TGTGCCAGCAGTGATCTAGCGGGGGGGGCCCAAGAGACCCAGTACTTC.

This clonotype was seen ten or more times. The V call is TRBV4-1, the J call TRBJ2-1, with a possible D match to TRBD1 (7 bases). The V end lost 1 base, the J end lost 5 bases, and 18 bases lay between the germline ends. This CDR3 is 17 amino acids long. Germline V gives CDR1 MGHRA, CDR2 YSYEKL. Here the CDR3 reads CASSQAYSGGGNNEQFF. CDR3 DNA sequence: TGCGCCAGCAGCCAAGCCTATTCCGGAGGGGGCAACAATGAGCAGTTCTTC.

The chain combines TRBV12-3 or TRBV12-4 with TRBJ2-7; D gene unclear. Deletions cut 5 bases from V and 4 bases from J, with 21 bases between. This CDR3 spans 16 amino acids. Written as DNA, the CDR3 is TGTGCCAGCAGTCCCGGTCAGGAGTGGGCCGAGTACGAGCAGTACTTC. This gives the protein CASSPGQEWAEYEQYF.